This T cell receptor beta chain was identified during a study of cytomegalovirus exposure and HLA in healthy donors. Study context: Earlier findings included 100 million to 130 million unique TCR beta sequences obtained from about 180 million T cells.

The PCR used 60 Vbeta and 13 Jbeta primers. Authors' analysis steps: An analysis that came later counted 77 million or so unique TCR beta chains, roughly 11 million shared. Here immunoSEQ multiplex PCR was the method, and the copy in TCRdb shows in-frame clones only, minus some. V and J calls and clone size are copied from that table; D and trimming were computed from the DNA. The table lists under 150,000 clones, around 84% of them singletons. Note on this clone: Antigen: not known.

Findings and limits, study-wide: Later on, a genetic analysis was performed. It linked a missense variant in DCLRE1C with V- and J-gene trimming of TCR beta. A later analysis reportedly identified an Asian-associated ancestry cluster as carrying fewer N-insertions than the 666-donor mean.

This clonotype was obtained from a boy aged 2 to 10 in good health and CMV-seronegative. The source material was PBMCs.

CDR3 coding DNA: TGTGCCAGCAGAGCGGGACTAGCGTTTAATGAGCAGTTCTTC. It specifies CASRAGLAFNEQFF. V gene TRBV6-1 combines with J gene TRBJ2-1; 10 bases are shared with TRBD2. V lost 6 bases and J lost 7; bases outside the gene matches: 6. In germline, CDR1 is MNHNS, CDR2 SASEGT. The CDR3 covers 14 residues.